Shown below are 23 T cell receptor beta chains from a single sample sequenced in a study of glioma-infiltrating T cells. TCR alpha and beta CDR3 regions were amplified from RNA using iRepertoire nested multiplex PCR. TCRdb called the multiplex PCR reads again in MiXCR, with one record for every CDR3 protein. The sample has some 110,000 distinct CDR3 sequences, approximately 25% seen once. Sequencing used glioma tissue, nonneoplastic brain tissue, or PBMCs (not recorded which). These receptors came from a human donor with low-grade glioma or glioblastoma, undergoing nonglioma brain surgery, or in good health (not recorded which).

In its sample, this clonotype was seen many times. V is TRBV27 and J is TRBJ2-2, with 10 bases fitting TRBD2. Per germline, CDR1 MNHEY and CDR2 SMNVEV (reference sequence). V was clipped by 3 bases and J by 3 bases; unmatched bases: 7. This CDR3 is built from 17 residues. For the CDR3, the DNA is TGTGCCAGCAGTTTCTCTCTAGCGGGAGATTACACCGGGGAGCTGTTTTTT. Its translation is CASSFSLAGDYTGELFF.

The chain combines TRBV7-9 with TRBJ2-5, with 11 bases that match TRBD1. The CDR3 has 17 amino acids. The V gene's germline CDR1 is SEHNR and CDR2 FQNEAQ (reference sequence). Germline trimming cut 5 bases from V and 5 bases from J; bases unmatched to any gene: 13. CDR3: CASSPWTGGVLRETQYF. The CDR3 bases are TGTGCCAGCAGCCCATGGACAGGGGGCGTATTAAGGGAGACCCAGTACTTC. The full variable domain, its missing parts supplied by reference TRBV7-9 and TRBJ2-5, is DTGVSQNPRHKITKRGQNVTFRCDPISEHNRLYWYRQTLGQGPEFLTYFQNEAQLEKSRLLSDRFSAERPKGSFSTLEIQRTEQGDSAMYLCASSPWTGGVLRETQYFGPGTRLLVL.

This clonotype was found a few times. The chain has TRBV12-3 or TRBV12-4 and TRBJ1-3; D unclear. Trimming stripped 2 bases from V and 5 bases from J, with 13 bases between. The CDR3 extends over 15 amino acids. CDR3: CASSLYTRQRNTIYF. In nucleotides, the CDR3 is TGTGCCAGCAGTTTATACACCAGGCAGAGAAACACCATATATTTT.

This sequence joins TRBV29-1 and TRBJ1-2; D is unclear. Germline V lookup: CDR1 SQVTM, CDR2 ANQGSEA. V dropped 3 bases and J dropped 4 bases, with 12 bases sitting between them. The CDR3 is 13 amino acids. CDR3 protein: CSVDADSSYGYTF. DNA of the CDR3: TGCAGCGTTGACGCCGATTCTTCCTATGGCTACACCTTC.

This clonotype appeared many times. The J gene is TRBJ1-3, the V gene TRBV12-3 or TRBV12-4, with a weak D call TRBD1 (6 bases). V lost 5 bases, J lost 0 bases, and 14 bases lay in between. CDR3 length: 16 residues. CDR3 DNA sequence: TGTGCCAGCAGTCCGGGGGGGCCACTCTCTGGAAACACCATATATTTT. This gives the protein CASSPGGPLSGNTIYF.

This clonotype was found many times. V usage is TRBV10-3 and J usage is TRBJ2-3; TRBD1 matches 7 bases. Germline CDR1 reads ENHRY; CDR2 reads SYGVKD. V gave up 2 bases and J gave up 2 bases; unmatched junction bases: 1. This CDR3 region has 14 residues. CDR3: CAISEEGATDTQYF. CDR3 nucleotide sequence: TGTGCCATCAGTGAGGAGGGGGCCACAGATACGCAGTATTTT.

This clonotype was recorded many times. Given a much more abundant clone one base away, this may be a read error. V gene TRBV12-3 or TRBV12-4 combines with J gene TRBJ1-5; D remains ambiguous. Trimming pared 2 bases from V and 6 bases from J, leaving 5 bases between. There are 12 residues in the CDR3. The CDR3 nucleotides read TGTGCCAGCAGTTTAAGGAGTCAGCCCCAGCATTTT. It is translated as CASSLRSQPQHF.

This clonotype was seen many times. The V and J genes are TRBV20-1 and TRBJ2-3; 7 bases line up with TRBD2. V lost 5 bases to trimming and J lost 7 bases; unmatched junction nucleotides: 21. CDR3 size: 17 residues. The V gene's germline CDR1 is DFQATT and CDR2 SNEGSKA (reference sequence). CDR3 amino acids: CSAAPGTTQIGGHTQYF. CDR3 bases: TGCAGTGCTGCCCCAGGGACTACTCAAATCGGCGGCCATACGCAGTATTTT.

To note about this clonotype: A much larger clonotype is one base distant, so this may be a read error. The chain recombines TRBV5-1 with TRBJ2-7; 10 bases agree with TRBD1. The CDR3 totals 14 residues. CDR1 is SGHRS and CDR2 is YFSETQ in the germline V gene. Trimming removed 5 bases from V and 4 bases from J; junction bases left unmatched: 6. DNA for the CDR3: TGCGCCAGCAGATTGTCGGGACAGGGGTACGAGCAGTACTTC. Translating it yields CASRLSGQGYEQYF.

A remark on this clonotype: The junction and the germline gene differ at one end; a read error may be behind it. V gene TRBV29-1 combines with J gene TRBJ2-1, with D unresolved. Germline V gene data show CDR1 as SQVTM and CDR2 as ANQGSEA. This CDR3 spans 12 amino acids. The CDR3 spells CSVERRLNGQFF. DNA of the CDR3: TGCAGCGTTGAAAGGCGGCTCAATGGGCAGTTCTTC.

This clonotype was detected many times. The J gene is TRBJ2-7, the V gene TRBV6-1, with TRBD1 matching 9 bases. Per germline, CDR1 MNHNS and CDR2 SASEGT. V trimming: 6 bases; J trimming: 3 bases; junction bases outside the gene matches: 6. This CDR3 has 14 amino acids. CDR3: CASRRDRENYEQYF. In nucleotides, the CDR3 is TGTGCCAGCAGGAGGGACAGGGAGAACTACGAGCAGTACTTC.

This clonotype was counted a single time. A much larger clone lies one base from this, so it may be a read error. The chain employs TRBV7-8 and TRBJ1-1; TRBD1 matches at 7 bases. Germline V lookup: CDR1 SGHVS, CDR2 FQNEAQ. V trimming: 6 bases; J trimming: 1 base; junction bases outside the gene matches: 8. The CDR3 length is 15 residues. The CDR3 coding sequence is TGTGCCAGCAGACTTCGGGAGGGGGCGAACACTGAAGCTTTCTTT. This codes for CASRLREGANTEAFF.

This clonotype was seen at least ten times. In nucleotides, the CDR3 is TGTGCCAGCAGTGAATTCGAGGGTAACTCACCCCTCCACTTT. This codes for CASSEFEGNSPLHF. V gene TRBV25-1 combines with J gene TRBJ1-6; unclear D gene. From germline, CDR1 is MGHDK and CDR2 SYGVNS. V was shortened by 1 base and J by 10 bases, with 11 bases between the two germline ends. The CDR3 is 14 amino acids. The full variable domain, with the rest looked up from reference TRBV25-1 and TRBJ1-6, is EADIYQTPRYLVIGTGKKITLECSQTMGHDKMYWYQQDPGMELHLIHYSYGVNSTEKGDLSSESTVSRIRTEHFPLTLESARPSHTSQYLCASSEFEGNSPLHFGNGTRLTVT.

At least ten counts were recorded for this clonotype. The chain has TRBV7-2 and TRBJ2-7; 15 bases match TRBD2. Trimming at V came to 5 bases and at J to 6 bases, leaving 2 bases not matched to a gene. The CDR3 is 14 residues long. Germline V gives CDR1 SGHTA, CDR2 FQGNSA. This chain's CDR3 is CASSPGLAGGEQYF. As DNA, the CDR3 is TGTGCCAGCAGCCCGGGACTAGCGGGAGGCGAGCAGTACTTC. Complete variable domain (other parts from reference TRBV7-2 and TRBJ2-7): GAGVSQSPSNKVTEKGKDVELRCDPISGHTALYWYRQSLGQGLEFLIYFQGNSAPDKSGLPSDRFSAERTGGSVSTLTIQRTQQEDSAVYLCASSPGLAGGEQYFGPGTRLTVT.

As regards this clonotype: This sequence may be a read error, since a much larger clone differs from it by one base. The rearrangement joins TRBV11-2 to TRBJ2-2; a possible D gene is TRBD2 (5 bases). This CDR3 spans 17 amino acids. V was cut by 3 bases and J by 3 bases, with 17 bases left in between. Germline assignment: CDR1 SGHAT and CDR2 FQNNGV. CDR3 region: CASSFSKSGFYTGELFF. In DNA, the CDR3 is TGTGCCAGCAGCTTTTCAAAATCGGGATTCTACACCGGGGAGCTGTTTTTT.

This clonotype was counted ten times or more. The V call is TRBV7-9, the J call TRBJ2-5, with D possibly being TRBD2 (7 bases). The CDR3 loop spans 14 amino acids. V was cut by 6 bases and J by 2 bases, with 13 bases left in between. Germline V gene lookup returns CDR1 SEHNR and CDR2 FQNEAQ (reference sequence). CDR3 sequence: CASSPGRGQETQYF. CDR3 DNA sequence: TGTGCCAGCAGTCCGGGGAGGGGGCAAGAGACCCAGTACTTC. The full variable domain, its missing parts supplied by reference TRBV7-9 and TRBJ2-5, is DTGVSQNPRHKITKRGQNVTFRCDPISEHNRLYWYRQTLGQGPEFLTYFQNEAQLEKSRLLSDRFSAERPKGSFSTLEIQRTEQGDSAMYLCASSPGRGQETQYFGPGTRLLVL.

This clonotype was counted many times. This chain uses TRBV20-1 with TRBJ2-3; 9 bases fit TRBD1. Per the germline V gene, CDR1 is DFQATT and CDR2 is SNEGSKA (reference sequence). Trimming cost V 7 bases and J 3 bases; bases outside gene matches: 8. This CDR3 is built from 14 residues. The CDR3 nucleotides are TGCAGTGTAGAGGGACAGGGTGGGACAGATACGCAGTATTTT. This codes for CSVEGQGGTDTQYF.

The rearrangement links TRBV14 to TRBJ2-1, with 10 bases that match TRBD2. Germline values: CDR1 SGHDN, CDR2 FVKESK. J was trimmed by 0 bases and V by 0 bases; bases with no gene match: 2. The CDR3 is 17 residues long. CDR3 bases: TGTGCCAGCAGCCAAGAACTAGCGGGAAGCTCCTACAATGAGCAGTTCTTC. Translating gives CASSQELAGSSYNEQFF.

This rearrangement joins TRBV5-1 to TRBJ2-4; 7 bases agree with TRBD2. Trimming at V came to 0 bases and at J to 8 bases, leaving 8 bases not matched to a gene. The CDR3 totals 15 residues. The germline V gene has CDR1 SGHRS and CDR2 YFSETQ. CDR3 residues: CASSLAASGRDIQYF. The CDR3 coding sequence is TGCGCCAGCAGCTTGGCCGCTAGCGGACGGGACATTCAGTACTTC.

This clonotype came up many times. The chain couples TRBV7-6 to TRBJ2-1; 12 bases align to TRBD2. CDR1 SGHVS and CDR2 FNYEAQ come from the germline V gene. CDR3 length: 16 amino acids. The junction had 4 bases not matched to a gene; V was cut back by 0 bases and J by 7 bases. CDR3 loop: CASSLATSGSRNEQFF. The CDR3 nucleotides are TGTGCCAGCAGCTTAGCGACTAGCGGGAGTCGGAATGAGCAGTTCTTC.

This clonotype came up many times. The DNA of the CDR3 is TGTGCCAGCAGCTCAAGGACGGTCAGAGAGACCCAGTACTTC. It yields the protein CASSSRTVRETQYF. The V call is TRBV7-2, the J call TRBJ2-5; D remains ambiguous. Germline assignment: CDR1 SGHTA and CDR2 FQGNSA. This CDR3 has 14 amino acids. V was pared by 4 bases and J by 4 bases, with 13 bases between.

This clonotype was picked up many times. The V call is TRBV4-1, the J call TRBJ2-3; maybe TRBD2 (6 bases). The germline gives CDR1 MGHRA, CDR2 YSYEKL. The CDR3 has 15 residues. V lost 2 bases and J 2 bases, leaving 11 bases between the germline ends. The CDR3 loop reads CASSQIGTSTDTQYF. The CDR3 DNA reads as TGCGCCAGCAGCCAAATAGGGACTTCCACAGATACGCAGTATTTT.

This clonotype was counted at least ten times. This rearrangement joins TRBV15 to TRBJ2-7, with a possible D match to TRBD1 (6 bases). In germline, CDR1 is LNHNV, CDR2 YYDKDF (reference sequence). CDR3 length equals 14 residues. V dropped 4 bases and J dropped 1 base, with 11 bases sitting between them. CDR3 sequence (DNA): TGTGCCACCAGCATGGGGCAGGGGTCCTACGAGCAGTACTTC. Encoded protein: CATSMGQGSYEQYF.